The 23 T cell receptor beta chains listed next were all sequenced from one sample in a study of tumor-infiltrating lymphocytes in primary liver carcinoma. Co-extracted RNA and DNA came from around 18-30 mg of unsorted bulk tissue. Starting material of about 480 ng total RNA yielded TCR beta cDNA via a constant-region primer. Library construction for TCR beta comprised three nested multiplex PCR rounds performed with slightly modified ARM-PCR. In the first two PCR rounds, TRBV1-TRBV30 forward primers were paired with a C-beta reverse primer, and each round lasted roughly 10 cycles. From the multiplex PCR reads, TCRdb called clonotypes with MiXCR, one entry per CDR3 protein. The sample consists of tens of thousands of distinct CDR3 sequences, roughly three quarters of them appearing once. The source material was liver tumor tissue from sampling region 4. Subset described: tumor region T4, right-lateral pole. Receptors were obtained from a middle-aged man with primary liver carcinoma and hepatitis B virus infection.

Details on this clonotype: Germline is not matched at one junction end, which may reflect a read error. The chain employs TRBV11-2 and TRBJ2-2; D may be TRBD1 or TRBD2 (5 bases each). The CDR3 runs 15 residues. The germline gives CDR1 SGHAT, CDR2 FQNNGV. The chain's CDR3 is CASSFTYGKSGGLFF. CDR3 coding DNA: TGTGCCAGTAGCTTTACGTACGGAAAGAGTGGGGGGCTGTTTTTT.

A note on this clonotype: Lacking the conserved final phenylalanine or tryptophan, this CDR3 likely reflects a read error. The DNA is left out, because the CDR3 cannot be placed on it with certainty; the CDR3 is given as TCRdb lists it. The CDR3 loop reads CASSYKGATYEHYL. This chain links TRBV6-5 with TRBJ2-7; whether TRBD1, the table's D call, matches the DNA was not checked. Germline V lookup: CDR1 MNHEY, CDR2 SVGAGI. The CDR3 spans 14 amino acids, including both terminal residues.

This clonotype was recorded at least ten times. The V gene is TRBV30, the J gene TRBJ2-2; TRBD2 agrees at 11 bases. The germline V gene encodes CDR1 GTSNPN and CDR2 SVGIG (reference sequence). The CDR3 sequence is 15 residues long. J was trimmed by 7 bases and V by 0 bases; bases with no gene match: 4. The CDR3 sequence is CAWSVLAGESGELFF. Written as DNA, the CDR3 is TGTGCCTGGAGTGTACTAGCGGGAGAGAGCGGGGAGCTGTTTTTT.

For this clonotype: Since a much larger clone is just one base distant, this may be a read error. This sequence joins TRBV6-1 and TRBJ2-1; 12 bases are a match to TRBD2. The CDR3 is 16 amino acids. Per the germline V gene, CDR1 is MNHNS and CDR2 is SASEGT. The V segment lost 6 bases and the J segment 12 bases; nucleotides outside the gene matches: 15. The CDR3 DNA is TGTGCCAGCAGCGCTAATCCCAGGACTAGCGGGGATGTGCAGTTCTTC. Its translation: CASSANPRTSGDVQFF.

This clonotype was counted many times. V and J are TRBV20-1 and TRBJ2-7, with TRBD2 as a possible D gene (6 bases). Germline CDR1 DFQATT, CDR2 SNEGSKA (reference sequence). The CDR3 spans 16 residues. V lost 1 base to trimming and J lost 0 bases, with 16 bases between them. The CDR3 reads CSARASEVADSYEQYF. CDR3 nucleotides: TGCAGTGCTAGAGCGTCGGAGGTAGCGGACTCCTACGAGCAGTACTTC.

This clonotype was detected many times. The chain combines TRBV6-2 or TRBV6-3 with TRBJ1-5, with a possible D match to TRBD1 (6 bases). The length of the CDR3 is 15 residues. The V end was cut by 2 bases, the J end by 2 bases, with 10 bases between. CDR1 is MNHEY, CDR2 SVGEGT, per germline. This CDR3 reads CASSYRSGGNQPQHF. CDR3 nucleotides: TGTGCCAGCAGTTACCGCTCAGGGGGCAATCAGCCCCAGCATTTT.

This clonotype occurred many times. The rearrangement uses TRBV6-6 and TRBJ2-2, with 12 bases matching TRBD2. The germline V gene has CDR1 MNHNY and CDR2 SVGAGI (reference sequence). With 2 bases clipped from V and 2 bases from J, the junction kept 12 bases outside the gene matches. This CDR3 is built from 20 residues. The CDR3 region has the DNA TGTGCCAGCAGTTACGCACTAGCGGGAGGACGTTTTAAAAACACCGGGGAGCTGTTTTTT. Translating gives CASSYALAGGRFKNTGELFF.

The rearrangement uses TRBV24-1 and TRBJ2-2; tentatively, D is TRBD1 (5 bases). The ends were cut back, 5 bases at V and 3 bases at J, with 12 bases in the middle. Germline V gene lookup returns CDR1 KGHDR and CDR2 SFDVKD. The CDR3 sequence is 15 residues long. CDR3 residues: CATSGLSRDTGELFF. In DNA, the CDR3 is TGTGCCACCAGTGGTTTATCCAGGGACACCGGGGAGCTGTTTTTT.

On this clonotype: Germline and junction disagree at one end, which may indicate a read error. This chain connects TRBV29-1 to TRBJ1-1, with TRBD1 as a possible D gene (6 bases). This CDR3 is built from 15 residues. CDR1 is SQVTM and CDR2 is ANQGSEA in the germline V gene. This CDR3 reads CSVGLTGCQPDEAFF. The CDR3 nucleotides are TGTAGCGTTGGACTGACAGGATGCCAGCCTGATGAAGCTTTCTTT.

On this clonotype: The germline gene is not matched at one end of the junction; a read error may be the cause. The chain joins TRBV6-1 to TRBJ2-3; TRBD2 matches at 11 bases. CDR1 and CDR2 from the germline V gene are MNHNS and SASEGT. This CDR3 region has 15 residues. CDR3 nucleotides: TGTGCCCGCAGTGAACTAGCGGGAGAGACAGATACGCTGTATTTT. It codes for CARSELAGETDTLYF.

The rearrangement uses TRBV7-2 and TRBJ1-4; D not certain. Per the germline V gene, CDR1 is SGHTA and CDR2 is FQGNSA. V lost 5 bases and J lost 8, with 15 bases in between. This CDR3 comprises 14 residues. CDR3 loop: CTSSPVVMGEKLFF. Here the CDR3 DNA reads TGTACCAGCAGCCCGGTGGTTATGGGGGAAAAACTGTTTTTT.

Here the CDR3 reads CASSTTRDRVGSWCKQYF. CDR3 sequence (DNA): TGTGCCAGCAGTACTACCCGGGACAGGGTGGGGTCTTGGTGCAAGCAGTACTTC. V usage is TRBV28 and J usage is TRBJ2-7; 9 nucleotides agree with TRBD1. CDR1 is MDHEN and CDR2 is SYDVKM in the germline V gene. The CDR3 contains 18 residues. Trimming cost V 5 bases and J 8 bases; bases outside gene matches: 22. The full variable domain, its missing parts supplied by reference TRBV28 and TRBJ2-7, is DVKVTQSSRYLVKRTGEKVFLECVQDMDHENMFWYRQDPGLGLRLIYFSYDVKMKEKGDIPEGYSVSREKKERFSLILESASTNQTSMYLCASSTTRDRVGSWCKQYFGPGTRLTVT.

This clonotype was seen only once. Germline is not matched at one junction end, which may reflect a read error. V gene TRBV11-2 combines with J gene TRBJ2-2, with D maybe TRBD1 (6 bases). The germline gives CDR1 SGHAT, CDR2 FQNNGV. The CDR3 is 17 residues long. The CDR3 region is CASNFDRNRVGTGELSF. CDR3 nucleotide sequence: TGTGCCAGCAACTTTGATCGGAACAGGGTCGGCACCGGGGAGCTGTCTTTT.

As regards this clonotype: At one end the junction does not follow the germline gene, possibly because of a read error. This chain joins TRBV2 and TRBJ2-2; tentative D call: TRBD2 (5 bases). Germline CDR1 and CDR2: SNHLY and FYNNEI. The CDR3 extends over 14 amino acids. This CDR3 reads CASSGIGSSGELSF. As DNA, the CDR3 is TGTGCCAGCAGTGGGATAGGGTCCTCCGGGGAGCTGTCTTTT.

About this clonotype itself: An end of the junction does not agree with germline; a read error may underlie this. The V call is TRBV4-1, the J call TRBJ1-4; D possibly corresponds to TRBD1 (5 bases). This CDR3 has 16 residues. Looked up from germline, CDR1 is MGHRA and CDR2 is YSYEKL. CDR3 amino acids: CASSQDLARGNEKLFF. The CDR3 DNA follows: TGTGCCAGCAGCCAAGATCTGGCGAGGGGAAACGAAAAACTGTTTTTT.

On this clonotype itself: The junction and the germline gene differ at one end; a read error may be behind it. The chain recombines TRBV6-2 or TRBV6-3 with TRBJ2-1; D may be TRBD1 (6 bases). CDR3 length: 18 amino acids. Germline V gene data show CDR1 as MNHEY and CDR2 as SVGEGT. The CDR3 DNA follows: TGTGCGAGCAGTTACTCGATACCAGGAGAGGGGGCCTACAATGAGCAGTTCTTC. Translation: CASSYSIPGEGAYNEQFF.

This clonotype was recorded once. The CDR3 ends on some other residue instead of the conserved phenylalanine or tryptophan, so this is likely a read error. This chain joins TRBV6-5 and TRBJ1-2, with D possibly TRBD1 on 5 matching bases. CDR1 is MNHEY, CDR2 SVGAGI, per germline. V was cut by 8 bases and J by 1 base, with 14 bases left in between. The CDR3 contains 14 residues. As DNA, the CDR3 is TGTGCCAGCCATTCCGGGGCCTTTAACTATGGCTACACCTTA. This translates into CASHSGAFNYGYTL.

In the case of this clonotype: One junction end disagrees with the germline gene, perhaps due to a read error. This sequence joins TRBV6-6 and TRBJ2-2, with TRBD2 as a possible D gene (6 bases). The germline V gene encodes CDR1 MNHNY and CDR2 SVGAGI (reference sequence). The CDR3 is made up of 13 amino acids. CDR3: CTSSYPGDGELFF. The CDR3 nucleotides read TGTACCAGCAGTTACCCGGGGGACGGGGAGCTGTTTTTT.

This clonotype is a singleton in its sample. This chain connects TRBV6-5 to TRBJ1-6; the D gene is possibly TRBD1 (5 bases). Germline V gene sequence: CDR1 MNHEY, CDR2 SVGAGI. The CDR3 contains 18 residues. The CDR3 protein is CTGSYFSGGGSYNSPLHF. The DNA of the CDR3 is TGTACCGGCAGTTACTTTTCGGGGGGGGGCTCCTATAATTCACCCCTCCACTTT.

This clonotype is medium-sized within its sample. This chain uses TRBV5-4 with TRBJ2-1; 9 bases map to TRBD2. V lost 0 bases to trimming and J lost 4 bases; unmatched junction nucleotides: 5. This CDR3 contains 16 residues. The V gene's germline CDR1 is SGHNT and CDR2 YYREEE (reference sequence). In DNA, the CDR3 is TGTGCCAGCAGCTTGGATAGCGGGAGTTTATACAATGAGCAGTTCTTC. It specifies CASSLDSGSLYNEQFF. Based on the CDR3 plus reference TRBV5-4 and TRBJ2-1, the full variable domain is ETGVTQSPTHLIKTRGQQVTLRCSSQSGHNTVSWYQQALGQGPQFIFQYYREEENGRGNFPPRFSGLQFPNYSSELNVNALELDDSALYLCASSLDSGSLYNEQFFGPGTRLTVL.

This clonotype has only a few counts. This may stem from a read error, because a much larger clone lies one nucleotide away. CDR3 sequence reads: CASSRAVDTQYF. The CDR3 DNA reads TGTGCCAGCAGTCGAGCGGTCGATACGCAGTATTTT. The rearrangement uses TRBV12-3 or TRBV12-4 and TRBJ2-3; D may be TRBD2 (5 bases). V was pared by 5 bases and J by 6 bases, with 9 bases between. This CDR3 is built from 12 residues.

The V call is TRBV21-1, the J call TRBJ2-7. TRBV21-1 is assigned pseudogene status. This CDR3 has 14 amino acids. CDR3 coding DNA: TGTGCCAGCAGCATGCCGGTGCGAATTTACGAGCAGTACTTC. Protein sequence: CASSMPVRIYEQYF.

This clonotype was seen a single time. A read error may explain this, as a much larger clone is one base away. The V and J genes are TRBV6-1 and TRBJ1-3, with 9 nucleotides matching TRBD1. The germline V gene has CDR1 MNHNS and CDR2 SASEGT. The CDR3 is made up of 16 amino acids. CDR3 sequence reads: CPSTPSGTGTGNTIYF. DNA of the CDR3: TGTCCCAGCACCCCCTCCGGGACAGGGACTGGAAACACCATATATTTT.